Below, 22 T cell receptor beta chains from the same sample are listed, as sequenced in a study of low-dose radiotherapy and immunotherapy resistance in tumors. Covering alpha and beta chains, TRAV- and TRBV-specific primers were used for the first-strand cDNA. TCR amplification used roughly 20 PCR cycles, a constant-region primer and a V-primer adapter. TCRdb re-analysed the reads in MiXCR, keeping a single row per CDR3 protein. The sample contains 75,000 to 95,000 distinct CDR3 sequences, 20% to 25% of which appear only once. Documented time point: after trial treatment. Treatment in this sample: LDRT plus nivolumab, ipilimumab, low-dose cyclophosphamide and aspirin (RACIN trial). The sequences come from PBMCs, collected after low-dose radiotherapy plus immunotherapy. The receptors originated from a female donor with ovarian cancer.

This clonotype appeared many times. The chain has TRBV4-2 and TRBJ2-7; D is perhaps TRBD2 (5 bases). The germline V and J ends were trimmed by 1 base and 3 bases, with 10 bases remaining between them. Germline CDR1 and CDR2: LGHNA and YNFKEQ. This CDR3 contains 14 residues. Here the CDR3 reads CASSQGRRLYEQYF. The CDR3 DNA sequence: TGTGCCAGCAGCCAAGGGCGGAGGCTCTACGAGCAGTACTTC.

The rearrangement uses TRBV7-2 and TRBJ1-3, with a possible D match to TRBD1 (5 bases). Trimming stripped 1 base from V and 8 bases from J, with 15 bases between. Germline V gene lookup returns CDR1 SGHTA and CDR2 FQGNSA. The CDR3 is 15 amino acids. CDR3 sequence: CASSLEGQGADTIYF. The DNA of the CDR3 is TGTGCCAGCAGCTTAGAAGGGCAGGGAGCCGACACCATATATTTT.

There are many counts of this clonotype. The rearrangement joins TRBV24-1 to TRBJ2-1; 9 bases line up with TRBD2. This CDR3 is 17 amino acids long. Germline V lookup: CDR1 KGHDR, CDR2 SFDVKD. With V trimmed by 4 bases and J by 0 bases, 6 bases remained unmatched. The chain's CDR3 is CATSEVMTSGSYNEQFF. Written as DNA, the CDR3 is TGTGCCACCAGTGAGGTCATGACTAGCGGCTCCTACAATGAGCAGTTCTTC.

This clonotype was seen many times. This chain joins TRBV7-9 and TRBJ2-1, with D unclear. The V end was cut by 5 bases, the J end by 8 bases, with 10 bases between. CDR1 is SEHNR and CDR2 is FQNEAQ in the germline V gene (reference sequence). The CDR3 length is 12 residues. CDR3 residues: CASSPPNHEQFF. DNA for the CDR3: TGTGCCAGCAGCCCCCCGAACCATGAGCAGTTCTTC.

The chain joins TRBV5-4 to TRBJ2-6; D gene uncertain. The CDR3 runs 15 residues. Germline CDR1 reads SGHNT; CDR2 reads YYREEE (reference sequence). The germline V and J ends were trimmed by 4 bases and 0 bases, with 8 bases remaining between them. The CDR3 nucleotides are TGTGCCAGCAGCACTCTCAGCTCTGGGGCCAACGTCCTGACTTTC. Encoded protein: CASSTLSSGANVLTF.

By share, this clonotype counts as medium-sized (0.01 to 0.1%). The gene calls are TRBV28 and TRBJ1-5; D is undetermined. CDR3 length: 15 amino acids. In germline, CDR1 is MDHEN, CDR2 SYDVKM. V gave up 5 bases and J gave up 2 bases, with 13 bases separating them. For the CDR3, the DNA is TGTGCCAGCAGTCCCTTGTCCCAGGGCAATCAGCCCCAGCATTTT. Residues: CASSPLSQGNQPQHF. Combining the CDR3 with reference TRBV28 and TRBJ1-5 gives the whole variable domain DVKVTQSSRYLVKRTGEKVFLECVQDMDHENMFWYRQDPGLGLRLIYFSYDVKMKEKGDIPEGYSVSREKKERFSLILESASTNQTSMYLCASSPLSQGNQPQHFGDGTRLSIL.

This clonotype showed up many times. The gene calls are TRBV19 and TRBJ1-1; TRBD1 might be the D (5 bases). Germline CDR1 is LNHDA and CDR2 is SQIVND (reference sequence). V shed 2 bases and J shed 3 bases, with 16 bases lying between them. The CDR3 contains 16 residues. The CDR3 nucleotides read TGTGCCAGTAGTATAAGAGGGGAACGGTTTGACACTGAAGCTTTCTTT. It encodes CASSIRGERFDTEAFF.

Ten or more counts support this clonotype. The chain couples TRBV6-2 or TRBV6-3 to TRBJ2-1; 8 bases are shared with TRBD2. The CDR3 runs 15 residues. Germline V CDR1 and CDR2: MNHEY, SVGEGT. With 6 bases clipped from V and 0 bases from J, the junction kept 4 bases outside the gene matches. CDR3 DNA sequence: TGTGCCAGCAGGATAGCGGGAAGCTCCTACAATGAGCAGTTCTTC. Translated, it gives CASRIAGSSYNEQFF.

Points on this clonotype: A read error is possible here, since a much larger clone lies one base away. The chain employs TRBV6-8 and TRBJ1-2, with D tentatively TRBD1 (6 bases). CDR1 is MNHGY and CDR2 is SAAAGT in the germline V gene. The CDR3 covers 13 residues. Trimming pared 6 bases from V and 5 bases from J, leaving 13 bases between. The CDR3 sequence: CASRPQGQYGYTF. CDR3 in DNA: TGTGCCAGCAGGCCACAGGGACAATATGGCTACACCTTC.

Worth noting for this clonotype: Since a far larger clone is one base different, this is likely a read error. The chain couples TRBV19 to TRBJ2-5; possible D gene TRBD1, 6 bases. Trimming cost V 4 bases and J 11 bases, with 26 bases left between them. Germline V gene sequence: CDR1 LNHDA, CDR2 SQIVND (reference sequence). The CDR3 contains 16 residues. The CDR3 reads CASSTDMGQGIPEQYF. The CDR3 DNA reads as TGTGCCAGTAGTACGGATATGGGGCAGGGGATTCCTGAGCAGTACTTC.

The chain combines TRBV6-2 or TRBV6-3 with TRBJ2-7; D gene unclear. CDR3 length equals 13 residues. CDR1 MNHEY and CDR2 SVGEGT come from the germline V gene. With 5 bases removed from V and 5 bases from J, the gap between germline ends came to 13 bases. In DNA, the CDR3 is TGTGCCAGCAGTCTCGACTCGTCCAACGAGCAGTACTTC. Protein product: CASSLDSSNEQYF.

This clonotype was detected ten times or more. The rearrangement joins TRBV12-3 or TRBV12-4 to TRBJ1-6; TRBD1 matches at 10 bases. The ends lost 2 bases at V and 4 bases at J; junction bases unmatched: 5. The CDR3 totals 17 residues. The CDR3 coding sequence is TGTGCCAGCAGTTTAAAGGGGACAGGGGAGTATAATTCACCCCTCCACTTT. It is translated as CASSLKGTGEYNSPLHF.

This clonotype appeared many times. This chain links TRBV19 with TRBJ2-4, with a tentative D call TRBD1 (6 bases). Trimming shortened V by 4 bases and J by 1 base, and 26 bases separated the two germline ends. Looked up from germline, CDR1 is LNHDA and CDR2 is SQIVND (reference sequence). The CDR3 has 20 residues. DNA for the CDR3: TGTGCCAGTAGTAATGGAACCCGCAGGGGCAATTATCGGGCCAAAAACATTCAGTACTTC. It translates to CASSNGTRRGNYRAKNIQYF. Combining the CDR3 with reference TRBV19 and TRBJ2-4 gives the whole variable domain DGGITQSPKYLFRKEGQNVTLSCEQNLNHDAMYWYRQDPGQGLRLIYYSQIVNDFQKGDIAEGYSVSREKKESFPLTVTSAQKNPTAFYLCASSNGTRRGNYRAKNIQYFGAGTRLSVL.

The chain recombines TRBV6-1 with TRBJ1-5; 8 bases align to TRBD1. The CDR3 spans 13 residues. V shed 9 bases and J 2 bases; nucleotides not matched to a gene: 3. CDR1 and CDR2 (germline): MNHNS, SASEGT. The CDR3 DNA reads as TGTGCCAGGCTACAGGGGGGCAATCAGCCCCAGCATTTT. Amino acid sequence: CARLQGGNQPQHF.

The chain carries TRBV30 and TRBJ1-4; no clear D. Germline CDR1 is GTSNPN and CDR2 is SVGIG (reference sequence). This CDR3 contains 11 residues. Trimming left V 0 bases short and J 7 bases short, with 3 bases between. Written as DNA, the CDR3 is TGTGCCTGGAGTGTCTCTGAAAAACTGTTTTTT. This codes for CAWSVSEKLFF.

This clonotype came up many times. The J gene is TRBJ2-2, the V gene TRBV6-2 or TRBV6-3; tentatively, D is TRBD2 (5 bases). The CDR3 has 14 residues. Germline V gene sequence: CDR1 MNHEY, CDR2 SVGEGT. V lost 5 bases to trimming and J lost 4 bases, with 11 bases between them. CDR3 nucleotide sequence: TGTGCCAGCAGTCGCGGAGGAGGCACCGGGGAGCTGTTTTTT. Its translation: CASSRGGGTGELFF.

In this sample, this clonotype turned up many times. CDR3 in DNA: TGTGCCAGCAGTGCCGGGACTAGCGGGGGGCCCCACACAGATACGCAGTATTTT. Translating it yields CASSAGTSGGPHTDTQYF. The V call is TRBV11-2, the J call TRBJ2-3; TRBD2 aligns across 15 bases. The CDR3 covers 18 residues. After removal of 6 bases from V and 2 bases from J, the junction contained 9 bases not matched to a gene. Germline V gene sequence: CDR1 SGHAT, CDR2 FQNNGV.

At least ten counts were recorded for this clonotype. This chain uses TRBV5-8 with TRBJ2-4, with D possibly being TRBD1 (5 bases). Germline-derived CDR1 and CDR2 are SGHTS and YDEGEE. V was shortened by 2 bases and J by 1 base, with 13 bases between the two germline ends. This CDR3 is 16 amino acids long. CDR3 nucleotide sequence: TGTGCCAGCAGCTTTTTCAGGGTGACGGCCAAAAACATTCAGTACTTC. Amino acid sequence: CASSFFRVTAKNIQYF.

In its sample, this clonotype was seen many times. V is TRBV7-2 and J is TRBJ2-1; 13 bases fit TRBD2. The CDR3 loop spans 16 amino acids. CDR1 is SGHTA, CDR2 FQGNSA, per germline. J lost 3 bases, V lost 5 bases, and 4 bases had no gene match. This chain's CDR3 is CASSTGTSGVYNEQFF. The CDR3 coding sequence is TGTGCCAGCAGCACGGGGACTAGCGGGGTCTACAATGAGCAGTTCTTC.

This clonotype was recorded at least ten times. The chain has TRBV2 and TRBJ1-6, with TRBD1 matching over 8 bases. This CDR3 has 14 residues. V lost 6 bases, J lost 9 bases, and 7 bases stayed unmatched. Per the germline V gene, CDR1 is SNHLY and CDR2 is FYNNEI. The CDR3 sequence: CASSRTDRVSPLHF. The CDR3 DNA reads TGTGCCAGCAGCCGGACGGACAGGGTTTCACCCCTCCACTTT. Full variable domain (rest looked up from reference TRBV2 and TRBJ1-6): EPEVTQTPSHQVTQMGQEVILRCVPISNHLYFYWYRQILGQKVEFLVSFYNNEISEKSEIFDDQFSVERPDGSNFTLKIRSTKLEDSAMYFCASSRTDRVSPLHFGNGTRLTVT.

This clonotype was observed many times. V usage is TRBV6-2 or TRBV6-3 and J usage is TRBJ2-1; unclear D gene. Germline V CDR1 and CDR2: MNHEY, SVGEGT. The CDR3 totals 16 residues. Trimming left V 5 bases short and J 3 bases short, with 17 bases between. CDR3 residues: CASSPLDPRFYNEQFF. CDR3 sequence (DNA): TGTGCCAGCAGTCCGCTAGATCCCCGCTTCTACAATGAGCAGTTCTTC.

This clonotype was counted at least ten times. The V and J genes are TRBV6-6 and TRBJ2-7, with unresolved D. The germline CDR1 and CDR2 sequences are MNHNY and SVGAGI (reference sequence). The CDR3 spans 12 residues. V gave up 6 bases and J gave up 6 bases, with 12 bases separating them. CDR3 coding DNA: TGTGCCAGCAGGTATCGACTTGGCGAGCAGTACTTC. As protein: CASRYRLGEQYF.